What follows describes a single TCR beta chain. Its specificity is unknown. This sample is drawn from a study of T cells expressing NK-cell markers. Study findings and constraints: Once again these clonotypes came out on top in the CD3+CD56-NKG2C+ fraction of a few donors.

Germline loops: CDR1 LNHNV, CDR2 YYDKDF (reference sequence). This CDR3 spans 18 amino acids. TCRdb reprocessed the 5' RACE reads and keeps a single row for each CDR3 protein, giving no DNA. In all, the sample yields about 260,000 distinct CDR3 sequences. V gene TRBV15 combines with J gene TRBJ2-1; no DNA is available, so the TRBD2 call from TCRdb remains unchecked. The sequence came from a woman between 18 and 70 years old in good health. The sample was blood T cells: a sorted CD56 or NKG2C T cell subset, CD4+ or CD8+ T cells, or bulk PBMC T cells (not recorded which). The CDR3 loop reads CATSGTSGAPFSYNEQFF.